Presented here are 28 T cell receptor beta chains from one specimen sequenced in a study of blood T cell repertoires in COVID-19. Using immunoSEQ multiplex PCR, the repertoire was profiled, and TCRdb retains in-frame clones only, with some absent. Altogether about 150,000 clones are present, 87% being singletons, with the ten largest covering approximately 4.1%. The sample consisted of peripheral blood. All receptors come from a woman in her sixties with active or convalescent COVID-19.

The chain carries TRBV29-1 and TRBJ1-6; D gene uncertain. The CDR3 runs to 14 residues. The V end lost 1 base, the J end lost 0 bases, and 4 bases lay between the germline ends. Germline V gene sequence: CDR1 SQVTM, CDR2 ANQGSEA. The CDR3 DNA follows: TGCAGCGTTGAAGTCAGCTCCTATAATTCACCCCTCCACTTT. It yields the protein CSVEVSSYNSPLHF.

The chain couples TRBV6-6 to TRBJ2-1, with 7 bases fitting TRBD1. CDR3 size: 15 residues. With V trimmed by 6 bases and J by 1 base, 6 bases remained unmatched. Germline CDR1 is MNHNY and CDR2 is SVGAGI (reference sequence). DNA for the CDR3: TGTGCCAGCAGCTTGACAGGGCGGTCCTACAATGAGCAGTTCTTC. It yields the protein CASSLTGRSYNEQFF.

V and J are TRBV10-3 and TRBJ2-3, with D possibly TRBD2 on 6 matching bases. Trimming took off 3 bases at V and 6 bases at J, with 13 bases between the two ends. The CDR3 has 14 amino acids. Germline CDR1 ENHRY, CDR2 SYGVKD. This CDR3 is CAISEGTPSDTQYF. The DNA for the CDR3 is TGTGCCATCAGTGAAGGGACTCCGAGTGATACGCAGTATTTT.

This clone ranks as medium-sized. The chain links TRBV19 to TRBJ2-7; 7 nucleotides align to TRBD2. CDR3 length: 14 amino acids. Germline CDR1 LNHDA, CDR2 SQIVND (reference sequence). V trimming: 5 bases; J trimming: 2 bases; junction bases outside the gene matches: 6. CDR3 region: CASSPGREAYEQYF. The CDR3 region has the DNA TGTGCCAGTAGTCCGGGTCGGGAGGCCTACGAGCAGTACTTC.

This chain links TRBV5-1 with TRBJ2-3; D is unclear. The CDR3 is made up of 13 amino acids. The ends were cut back, 0 bases at V and 7 bases at J, with 9 bases in the middle. Germline V CDR1 and CDR2: SGHRS, YFSETQ. CDR3 coding DNA: TGCGCCAGCAGCTTGGTTACAGATAATACGCAGTATTTT. It translates to CASSLVTDNTQYF.

The V gene is TRBV23-1, the J gene TRBJ1-2; D is uncertain. TRBV23-1 carries the ORF label, with uncertain function. V was pared by 7 bases and J by 8 bases, with 11 bases between. This CDR3 spans 11 amino acids. Written as DNA, the CDR3 is TGCGCCAGCAACCACAGCCAAGGCTACACCTTC. It is translated as CASNHSQGYTF.

V usage is TRBV15 and J usage is TRBJ2-3, with D tentatively TRBD1 (6 bases). The germline gives CDR1 LNHNV, CDR2 YYDKDF (reference sequence). Trimming removed 5 bases from V and 2 bases from J, with 14 bases in between. The CDR3 extends over 15 amino acids. The CDR3 loop reads CATSQTTGITDTQYF. The CDR3 nucleotides read TGTGCCACCAGCCAAACAACAGGGATCACAGATACGCAGTATTTT.

The chain uses TRBV19 and TRBJ2-3, with 9 bases aligning to TRBD2. This CDR3 is 18 amino acids long. The ends lost 9 bases at V and 0 bases at J; junction bases unmatched: 16. Germline V gene sequence: CDR1 LNHDA, CDR2 SQIVND (reference sequence). The CDR3 region is CASQPGAGGSGSTDTQYF. As DNA, the CDR3 is TGTGCCAGCCAGCCTGGAGCGGGGGGCTCCGGTAGCACAGATACGCAGTATTTT.

The chain uses TRBV6-1 and TRBJ2-7, with 9 positions matching TRBD1. The CDR3 is made up of 15 amino acids. Germline V lookup: CDR1 MNHNS, CDR2 SASEGT. V trimming: 2 bases; J trimming: 6 bases; junction bases outside the gene matches: 8. CDR3 bases: TGTGCCAGCAGTGAAAGTGGGACAGGGACCAGCGAGCAGTACTTC. Protein: CASSESGTGTSEQYF.

The chain carries TRBV4-1 and TRBJ2-6; D unresolved. Germline CDR1 MGHRA, CDR2 YSYEKL. Trimming stripped 5 bases from V and 3 bases from J, with 17 bases between. This CDR3 is 17 amino acids long. The CDR3 protein is CASSSPSAVGGANVLTF. The CDR3 DNA follows: TGCGCCAGCAGCTCACCGTCTGCGGTTGGTGGGGCCAACGTCCTGACTTTC.

The chain has TRBV13 and TRBJ1-2; no reliable D call. The germline V gene has CDR1 PRHDT and CDR2 FYEKMQ (reference sequence). The CDR3 is 14 amino acids. Deletions cut 2 bases from V and 4 bases from J, with 11 bases between. The DNA of the CDR3 is TGTGCCAGCAGCTTAAAGTCAGGCTTCTATGGCTACACCTTC. It yields the protein CASSLKSGFYGYTF.

This chain links TRBV2 with TRBJ1-5; 8 positions match TRBD1. The CDR3 length is 16 residues. Germline loops: CDR1 SNHLY, CDR2 FYNNEI. The V gene end was trimmed by 4 bases and the J gene end by 5 bases; junction bases not matched to a gene: 10. The CDR3 protein is CASSAQMDRVDQPQHF. The CDR3 DNA reads as TGTGCCAGCAGTGCGCAAATGGACAGGGTTGATCAGCCCCAGCATTTT.

The V call is TRBV7-9, the J call TRBJ2-1; 8 bases line up with TRBD2. CDR3 length: 15 amino acids. Germline V CDR1 and CDR2: SEHNR, FQNEAQ (reference sequence). V lost 1 base to trimming and J lost 7 bases; unmatched junction nucleotides: 6. The CDR3 DNA follows: TGTGCCAGCAGCTTAGTATCGGGGGGGCGGAATGAGCAGTTCTTC. It is translated as CASSLVSGGRNEQFF.

This clone occurred once. The chain links TRBV6-5 to TRBJ1-1; tentatively, D is TRBD1 (5 bases). CDR1 is MNHEY, CDR2 SVGAGI, per germline. V gave up 6 bases and J gave up 0 bases, with 8 bases separating them. CDR3 length: 13 residues. CDR3 sequence (DNA): TGTGCCAGCAGGAAACAGGTGAACACTGAAGCTTTCTTT. This translates into CASRKQVNTEAFF.

This clone showed up just a few times. This sequence joins TRBV7-2 and TRBJ1-2; 7 nucleotides align to TRBD1. The junction had 10 bases not matched to a gene; V was cut back by 2 bases and J by 4 bases. CDR1 and CDR2 from the germline V gene are SGHTA and FQGNSA. This CDR3 region has 16 residues. The CDR3 is CASSLLTTGTAYGYTF. CDR3 coding DNA: TGTGCCAGCAGCTTACTCACCACAGGGACAGCCTATGGCTACACCTTC.

The chain employs TRBV2 and TRBJ1-2; no definite D call. The V gene lost 1 base and the J gene lost 4 bases, with 13 bases spanning the gap. The CDR3 length is 15 residues. CDR1 is SNHLY, CDR2 FYNNEI, per germline. The CDR3 reads CASSEVSGGIYGYTF. CDR3 sequence (DNA): TGTGCCAGCAGTGAAGTGTCGGGAGGAATCTATGGCTACACCTTC.

V is TRBV5-1 and J is TRBJ2-3, with 8 bases lining up with TRBD2. J was trimmed by 1 base and V by 4 bases; bases with no gene match: 5. Germline lookup yields CDR1 SGHRS and CDR2 YFSETQ. The CDR3 spans 15 residues. CDR3 bases: TGCGCCAGCAGCCCCCCGACTAGCGGCACAGATACGCAGTATTTT. Its protein product is CASSPPTSGTDTQYF.

The chain links TRBV19 to TRBJ1-4, with 8 bases identical to TRBD1. V trimming: 5 bases; J trimming: 7 bases; junction bases outside the gene matches: 9. Germline lookup yields CDR1 LNHDA and CDR2 SQIVND (reference sequence). This CDR3 contains 15 residues. In DNA, the CDR3 is TGTGCCAGTAGTCCGAAGACAGGGGTAGGTGAAAAACTGTTTTTT. Translating it yields CASSPKTGVGEKLFF.

This sequence joins TRBV30 and TRBJ1-2; D remains ambiguous. This CDR3 is built from 15 residues. Trimming shortened V by 4 bases and J by 5 bases, and 20 bases separated the two germline ends. From germline, CDR1 is GTSNPN and CDR2 SVGIG (reference sequence). CDR3 residues: CAWTFGETNLYGYTF. The CDR3 region has the DNA TGTGCCTGGACCTTCGGGGAGACAAACCTTTATGGCTACACCTTC.

This rearrangement joins TRBV27 to TRBJ1-2; TRBD1 matches at 9 bases. Unmatched junction bases numbered 14, after V lost 4 bases and J lost 8 bases. Germline lookup yields CDR1 MNHEY and CDR2 SMNVEV (reference sequence). The CDR3 contains 16 residues. CDR3 residues: CASSSDRGKVIRGYTF. The CDR3 nucleotides are TGTGCCAGCAGTTCGGACAGGGGAAAGGTGATAAGGGGCTACACCTTC.

J is TRBJ2-7 and V is TRBV7-2, with D unresolved. This CDR3 comprises 13 residues. Germline values: CDR1 SGHTA, CDR2 FQGNSA. V gave up 3 bases and J gave up 2 bases, with 8 bases separating them. The CDR3 DNA reads as TGTGCCAGCAGCTTTCGGCAGGCCTACGAGCAGTACTTC. Translated: CASSFRQAYEQYF.

CDR3 in DNA: TGTGCCAGCACCCCACAGGGGAAGAAAAGCGAGCAGTACTTC. Amino acids: CASTPQGKKSEQYF. V usage is TRBV6-6 and J usage is TRBJ2-7, with TRBD1 matching 7 bases. V shed 7 bases, J shed 6 bases, and the junction held 12 bases outside the gene matches. The CDR3 is 14 amino acids. The germline CDR1 and CDR2 sequences are MNHNY and SVGAGI (reference sequence).

This rearrangement joins TRBV7-2 to TRBJ1-3; 7 positions match TRBD1. V shed 1 base, J shed 0 bases, and the junction held 3 bases outside the gene matches. The CDR3 is 16 amino acids. In germline, CDR1 is SGHTA, CDR2 FQGNSA. The chain's CDR3 is CASSLGDSLSGNTIYF. DNA of the CDR3: TGTGCCAGCAGCTTAGGGGACAGTCTCTCTGGAAACACCATATATTTT.

This clone is a singleton in its sample. This chain connects TRBV27 to TRBJ1-1, with D uncertain. Germline V gene data show CDR1 as MNHEY and CDR2 as SMNVEV (reference sequence). V lost 4 bases and J lost 7, with 16 bases in between. The CDR3 consists of 14 residues. CDR3 region: CASSSRGEKGEAFF. In DNA, the CDR3 is TGTGCCAGCAGTTCCCGCGGGGAGAAGGGTGAAGCTTTCTTT.

This clone was observed once. V usage is TRBV5-1 and J usage is TRBJ1-2; the match to TRBD1 covers 7 bases. After removal of 3 bases from V and 2 bases from J, the junction contained 10 bases not matched to a gene. The V gene's germline CDR1 is SGHRS and CDR2 YFSETQ. This CDR3 contains 16 residues. Here the CDR3 DNA reads TGCGCCAGCAGCTCGAAACGTCCGGGACAGAACTATGGCTACACCTTC. It translates to CASSSKRPGQNYGYTF.

The V and J genes are TRBV11-3 and TRBJ1-5; perhaps TRBD1 as D (6 bases). CDR1 SGHNT and CDR2 YENEEA come from the germline V gene. This CDR3 has 15 amino acids. Trimming took off 0 bases at V and 6 bases at J, with 12 bases between the two ends. CDR3 DNA: TGTGCCAGCAGCTTAGATAAAAGGGGGAGTCAGCCCCAGCATTTT. The encoded protein is CASSLDKRGSQPQHF.

This chain joins TRBV3-1 (or the pseudogene TRBV3-2) and TRBJ2-3; a weak D match, TRBD2 (6 bases). The germline CDR1 and CDR2 sequences are LGHDT and YNNKEL (reference sequence). V lost 4 bases and J lost 8, with 13 bases in between. The CDR3 has 13 residues. The CDR3 is CASSPSVEGTQYF. CDR3 DNA sequence: TGTGCCAGCAGCCCGTCTGTGGAGGGTACGCAGTATTTT.

V usage is TRBV7-2 and J usage is TRBJ1-5; D uncertain. The germline V gene encodes CDR1 SGHTA and CDR2 FQGNSA. The germline V and J ends were trimmed by 1 base and 7 bases, with 5 bases remaining between them. This CDR3 is built from 12 residues. The CDR3: CASSLGVQPQHF. The CDR3 DNA sequence: TGTGCCAGCAGCTTAGGCGTCCAGCCCCAGCATTTT. The variable domain in full, completed from reference TRBV7-2 and TRBJ1-5, reads GAGVSQSPSNKVTEKGKDVELRCDPISGHTALYWYRQSLGQGLEFLIYFQGNSAPDKSGLPSDRFSAERTGGSVSTLTIQRTQQEDSAVYLCASSLGVQPQHFGDGTRLSIL.